The 7 T cell receptor beta chains reported below all come from one sample, sequenced in a study of T cells in Graves' hyperthyroidism and ophthalmopathy. Researchers amplified the TCR beta CDR3 regions from RNA transcripts. HTBI primers were used for first-round RT-PCR of the TCR CDR3. TCRdb re-called the multiplex PCR reads through MiXCR, storing one row per CDR3 protein. The data contain some 620,000 distinct CDR3 sequences, roughly 15% of them singletons. Sequencing was done on a sample of blood. The receptors were gathered from a woman aged 25 to 39 with Graves' hyperthyroidism.

Ten or more counts support this clonotype. J is TRBJ1-5 and V is TRBV30; possible D gene TRBD1, 6 bases. Germline-derived CDR1 and CDR2 are GTSNPN and SVGIG (reference sequence). V was pared by 0 bases and J by 6 bases, with 12 bases between. The CDR3 extends over 14 amino acids. The CDR3 sequence: CAWSVGGAGQPQHF. CDR3 DNA: TGTGCCTGGAGTGTGGGGGGGGCGGGTCAGCCCCAGCATTTT.

This clonotype was seen repeatedly, ten times or more. This chain connects TRBV18 to TRBJ2-7; 12 bases are shared with TRBD1. V was clipped by 3 bases and J by 4 bases; unmatched bases: 4. The CDR3 has 15 amino acids. CDR1 KGHSH and CDR2 LQKENI come from the germline V gene. As DNA, the CDR3 is TGTGCCAGCTCACCGGGACAGGGGGCGCAGTACGAGCAGTACTTC. Protein: CASSPGQGAQYEQYF.

This clonotype was found many times. The J gene is TRBJ1-2, the V gene TRBV20-1, with D possibly being TRBD1 (5 bases). This CDR3 region has 11 residues. Trimming took off 5 bases at V and 5 bases at J, with 9 bases between the two ends. Germline V gives CDR1 DFQATT, CDR2 SNEGSKA (reference sequence). As DNA, the CDR3 is TGCAGTGCTGGTCCAGGGTATGGCTACACCTTC. This gives the protein CSAGPGYGYTF.

This chain connects TRBV6-6 to TRBJ2-1; 7 nucleotides agree with TRBD2. The CDR3 is made up of 13 amino acids. The ends lost 2 bases at V and 9 bases at J; junction bases unmatched: 4. The V gene's germline CDR1 is MNHNY and CDR2 SVGAGI (reference sequence). CDR3 sequence reads: CASSYGRGSEQFF. In nucleotides, the CDR3 is TGTGCCAGCAGTTACGGGAGGGGTAGTGAGCAGTTCTTC.

The V and J genes are TRBV27 and TRBJ1-2, with 8 positions matching TRBD1. V was clipped by 6 bases and J by 8 bases; unmatched bases: 17. This CDR3 is 16 amino acids long. CDR1 MNHEY and CDR2 SMNVEV come from the germline V gene (reference sequence). The CDR3 sequence: CASRGAQPGGSLGYTF. The CDR3 nucleotides are TGTGCCAGCAGGGGGGCACAACCAGGGGGCTCCTTGGGCTACACCTTC.

There are many counts of this clonotype. The chain links TRBV12-3 or TRBV12-4 to TRBJ1-4; no clear D. Trimming removed 3 bases from V and 3 bases from J, with 11 bases in between. This CDR3 spans 15 amino acids. The CDR3 sequence is CASSLGGRPNEKLFF. The CDR3 DNA reads as TGTGCCAGCAGTTTGGGTGGCAGGCCTAATGAAAAACTGTTTTTT.

This clonotype was observed a few times. The junction departs from germline at one end; a sequencing error may be responsible. The chain is built from TRBV7-9 and TRBJ2-7; D is uncertain. CDR1 SEHNR and CDR2 FQNEAQ come from the germline V gene (reference sequence). The CDR3 is 12 amino acids. As DNA, the CDR3 is TGTGCCAGCAGCCTACGGACCCCCGAGCAGCACTTC. Its translation: CASSLRTPEQHF.